The T cell receptor beta chain described here comes from a study of blood T cells in healthy people across ages. This CDR3 is 13 amino acids long. The germline V gene has CDR1 MNHNY and CDR2 SVGAGI (reference sequence). V gave up 10 bases and J gave up 2 bases; unmatched junction bases: 6. This clonotype was counted once. Total RNA, at least 5.5 micrograms per sample, was extracted from PBMCs. It was with a sample-barcoded 5' primer and a J-beta primer mix that a second PCR of about 7 to 12 cycles was run. Using its own MiXCR run on the 5' RACE reads, TCRdb lists one record per CDR3 protein. Of about 830,000 distinct CDR3 sequences listed, roughly 60% are singletons.

The chain links TRBV6-6 to TRBJ2-3, with 7 positions matching TRBD1. The TCR was taken from a man aged 25-45 years in good health. The sample taken for sequencing was blood. In nucleotides, the CDR3 is TGTGCCATAAGGGACAGTTACACAGATACGCAGTATTTT. Protein: CAIRDSYTDTQYF.